Each of the 15 T cell receptor beta chains below was sequenced from the same sample in a study of shared clonotypes between healthy human individuals. The repertoire was sequenced with immunoSEQ multiplex PCR; TCRdb's copy has only in-frame clones and lacks some. The sample contains over 850,000 clones, 70% to 80% of which appear only once. What was sequenced was memory CD4+ T cells from PBMCs. The subset is: CD45RA-negative fraction. The receptors here all came from a young man in good health. Some clones in this sample may be carry-over from other donors' samples.

The gene calls are TRBV11-2 and TRBJ2-5, with D hard to call. Germline V lookup: CDR1 SGHAT, CDR2 FQNNGV. The CDR3 loop spans 14 amino acids. V shed 0 bases and J shed 5 bases, with 10 bases lying between them. The CDR3 protein is CASSLDPGGETQYF. The CDR3 bases are TGTGCCAGCAGCTTAGATCCCGGTGGGGAGACCCAGTACTTC.

This chain links TRBV15 with TRBJ2-1; D gene ambiguous. The CDR3 is 13 residues long. The V and J ends lost 0 bases and 8 bases respectively, with 8 bases between them. Germline values: CDR1 LNHNV, CDR2 YYDKDF (reference sequence). CDR3 in amino acids: CATSRDPSYEQFF. In DNA, the CDR3 is TGTGCCACCAGCAGAGATCCGTCATATGAGCAGTTCTTC.

The V call is TRBV23-1, the J call TRBJ1-5; D is undetermined. TRBV23-1 is designated an ORF whose function remains uncertain. Trimming took 0 bases from V and 1 from J, leaving 10 bases between them. CDR3 size: 16 residues. CDR3 bases: TGCGCCAGCAGTCAATCCCCGGGGATCAGCAATCAGCCCCAGCATTTT. Translating it yields CASSQSPGISNQPQHF.

V gene TRBV10-1 combines with J gene TRBJ2-2; D might be TRBD2 (6 bases). The CDR3 runs to 15 residues. Trimming stripped 3 bases from V and 3 bases from J, with 11 bases between. Germline CDR1 WNHNN, CDR2 SYGVQD (reference sequence). CDR3 coding DNA: TGCGCCAGCAGTGACATAGCGGCCCACACCGGGGAGCTGTTTTTT. This sequence encodes CASSDIAAHTGELFF.

The rearrangement links TRBV30 to TRBJ2-3; D might be TRBD2 (6 bases). CDR3 length: 14 amino acids. Germline assignment: CDR1 GTSNPN and CDR2 SVGIG (reference sequence). Trimming took off 2 bases at V and 5 bases at J, with 14 bases between the two ends. CDR3 residues: CAWSPGTWGDTQYF. The CDR3 DNA follows: TGTGCCTGGAGTCCCGGGACTTGGGGAGATACGCAGTATTTT.

This chain joins TRBV19 and TRBJ1-2; 7 nucleotides agree with TRBD1. Germline V gene data show CDR1 as LNHDA and CDR2 as SQIVND (reference sequence). The CDR3 totals 17 residues. The trim removed 5 bases at V and 8 bases at J, leaving 20 bases unmatched. CDR3 bases: TGTGCCAGTAGTGGCCCCTATAACAGGGGAATAAGAGAAGGCTACACCTTC. This encodes CASSGPYNRGIREGYTF.

The chain carries TRBV9 and TRBJ1-2; no reliable D call. This CDR3 comprises 13 residues. From germline, CDR1 is SGDLS and CDR2 YYNGEE. Trimming took off 4 bases at V and 10 bases at J, with 17 bases between the two ends. For the CDR3, the DNA is TGTGCCAGCAGCCCGGGTGAGTCGAAGGCCTACACCTTC. This encodes CASSPGESKAYTF.

The table lists this clone with many counts. The chain has TRBV11-3 and TRBJ2-1, with unresolved D. V was shortened by 9 bases and J by 1 base, with 10 bases between the two germline ends. CDR1 and CDR2 from the germline V gene are SGHNT and YENEEA. This CDR3 is built from 13 residues. The CDR3 is CASGVSSYNEQFF. For the CDR3, the DNA is TGTGCCAGTGGTGTTTCTTCCTACAATGAGCAGTTCTTC.

This chain connects TRBV10-3 to TRBJ2-7; the match to TRBD2 covers 13 bases. V dropped 9 bases and J dropped 3; count of bases not matched to a gene: 8. Germline CDR1 ENHRY, CDR2 SYGVKD. The CDR3 has 15 residues. The CDR3 nucleotides read TGTGCCATTATCAAGGGACTAGCGGGGAACTACGAGCAGTACTTC. Translating it yields CAIIKGLAGNYEQYF.

The chain links TRBV7-3 to TRBJ2-5; a possible D gene is TRBD1 (6 bases). V was pared by 5 bases and J by 0 bases, with 10 bases between. There are 14 residues in the CDR3. From germline, CDR1 is SGHTA and CDR2 FQGTGA. The CDR3 DNA reads TGTGCCAGCAGCCTAAGGGGGTACCAAGAGACCCAGTACTTC. It codes for CASSLRGYQETQYF.

The gene calls are TRBV7-9 and TRBJ2-7; perhaps TRBD1 as D (5 bases). The germline V gene encodes CDR1 SEHNR and CDR2 FQNEAQ (reference sequence). Trimming left V 8 bases short and J 6 bases short, with 11 bases between. The CDR3 is 11 amino acids. DNA for the CDR3: TGTGCCAGCTCGCCAGGGTTCGAGCAGTACTTC. This gives the protein CASSPGFEQYF.

The gene calls are TRBV9 and TRBJ1-4; D uncertain. This CDR3 is 15 amino acids long. Looked up from germline, CDR1 is SGDLS and CDR2 is YYNGEE. V lost 2 bases and J lost 8, with 16 bases in between. Here the CDR3 DNA reads TGTGCCAGCAGCGTTAACAGCACAAACGGAGAAAAACTGTTTTTT. This sequence encodes CASSVNSTNGEKLFF.

The chain uses TRBV25-1 and TRBJ2-3; D unclear. The CDR3 sequence is 17 residues long. Looked up from germline, CDR1 is MGHDK and CDR2 is SYGVNS. V was cut by 2 bases and J by 2 bases, with 17 bases left in between. In nucleotides, the CDR3 is TGTGCCAGCAGTGAAGAAGGTAGAGGACCAGTCACAGATACGCAGTATTTT. It codes for CASSEEGRGPVTDTQYF.

J is TRBJ2-1 and V is TRBV7-3; possible D gene TRBD1, 6 bases. Germline V lookup: CDR1 SGHTA, CDR2 FQGTGA. The CDR3 totals 13 residues. The ends were cut back, 3 bases at V and 6 bases at J, with 9 bases in the middle. The CDR3 reads CASSFDRPNEQFF. The CDR3 region has the DNA TGTGCCAGCAGCTTTGACAGGCCCAATGAGCAGTTCTTC.

The chain recombines TRBV9 with TRBJ2-1; possibly TRBD2 for D (5 bases). Trimming took off 4 bases at V and 9 bases at J, with 20 bases between the two ends. Per the germline V gene, CDR1 is SGDLS and CDR2 is YYNGEE. The CDR3 sequence is 15 residues long. This CDR3 reads CASSIDPQGGSEQFF. The CDR3 DNA is TGTGCCAGCAGCATCGACCCCCAAGGAGGTTCTGAGCAGTTCTTC. Drawing the rest from reference TRBV9 and TRBJ2-1, the complete variable domain is DSGVTQTPKHLITATGQRVTLRCSPRSGDLSVYWYQQSLDQGLQFLIQYYNGEERAKGNILERFSAQQFPDLHSELNLSSLELGDSALYFCASSIDPQGGSEQFFGPGTRLTVL.